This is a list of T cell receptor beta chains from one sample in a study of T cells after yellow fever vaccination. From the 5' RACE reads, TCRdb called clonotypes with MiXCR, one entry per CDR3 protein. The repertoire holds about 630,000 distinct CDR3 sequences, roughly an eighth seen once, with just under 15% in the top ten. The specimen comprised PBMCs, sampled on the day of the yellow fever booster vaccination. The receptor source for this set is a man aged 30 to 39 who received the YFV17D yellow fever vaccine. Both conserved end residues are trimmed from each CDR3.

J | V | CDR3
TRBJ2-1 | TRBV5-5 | ASSLDLSLADKF
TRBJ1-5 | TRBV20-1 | SARKTVNQPQH
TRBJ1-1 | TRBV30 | AWIAGARWVNTEAF
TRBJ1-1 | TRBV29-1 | SVAWDSEAF
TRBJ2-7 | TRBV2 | ASIGYYEQY
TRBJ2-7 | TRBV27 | ASSLRTKSSYEQY
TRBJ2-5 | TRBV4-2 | ASSQDSTRWETQY
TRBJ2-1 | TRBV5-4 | ASSLPQGNFNEQF
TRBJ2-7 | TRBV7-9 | ASSLETTRVPYEQY
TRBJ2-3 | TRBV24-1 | ATSASSSDTQY
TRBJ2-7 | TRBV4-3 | ASSQGQGRHYEQY
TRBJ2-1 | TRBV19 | ASGRGGGRYINEQF
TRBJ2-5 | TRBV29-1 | SEYIRGQETQY
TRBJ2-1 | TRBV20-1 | SARGAGYNEQF
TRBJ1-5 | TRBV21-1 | ASPSNQPQH
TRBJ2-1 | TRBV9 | ASSVEDPGTEDGDEQF
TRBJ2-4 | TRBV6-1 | ASRGTEAKNIQY